A single TCR beta chain is shown here with its context. Its antigen is unidentified. Primers: 60 Vbeta forward and 13 Jbeta reverse. The method was immunoSEQ multiplex PCR; TCRdb's version includes in-frame clones alone and lacks a portion of them. This sample yields about 200,000 clones, of which 75% to 90% are seen a single time; around 0.31% belongs to the top ten. Healthy bone marrow donors made up the donor group. This sample stems from a study of cytomegalovirus exposure and HLA in healthy donors. Study conclusions and caveats: The only immune exposure information that was available was CMV serostatus. Some V segments, TRBV6-2 and TRBV6-3 among them, were indistinguishable and were therefore excluded.

The CDR3 length is 16 residues. CDR1 and CDR2 (germline): MGHRA, YSYEKL. Losses at the gene ends were 4 bases for V and 6 bases for J; bases not matched to a gene: 4. The clonotype was recovered from a woman aged 25 to 39 in good health and CMV-seronegative. The specimen was PBMCs. The chain carries TRBV4-1 and TRBJ2-1; 15 nucleotides match TRBD2. The chain's CDR3 is CASSLRTSGGGNEQFF. The CDR3 region has the DNA TGCGCCAGCAGCCTACGGACTAGCGGGGGGGGCAATGAGCAGTTCTTC.